The 12 T cell receptor beta chains reported below all come from one sample, sequenced in a study of shared clonotypes between healthy human individuals. This table comes from immunoSEQ multiplex PCR, and its TCRdb copy is limited to in-frame clones, with some not included. The repertoire holds fewer than 650,000 clones, with roughly four fifths as singletons. Sequenced: PBMCs. The origin of the receptors is a woman aged 40-49 years in good health. Some clones in this sample may be carry-over from other donors' samples.

V gene TRBV5-1 combines with J gene TRBJ1-5, with D perhaps matching TRBD1 (5 bases). There are 15 residues in the CDR3. CDR1 is SGHRS and CDR2 is YFSETQ in the germline V gene. V lost 0 bases and J 5 bases, leaving 12 bases between the germline ends. CDR3 nucleotide sequence: TGCGCCAGCAGCTTGGATGGGGCAGGGCATCAGCCCCAGCATTTT. Protein sequence: CASSLDGAGHQPQHF.

The chain joins TRBV27 to TRBJ2-7, with a weak D call TRBD1 (5 bases). The V end lost 2 bases, the J end lost 2 bases, and 7 bases lay between the germline ends. This CDR3 has 13 amino acids. Germline CDR1 and CDR2: MNHEY and SMNVEV (reference sequence). CDR3 bases: TGTGCCAGCAGTTTAATAGGGGCCTACGAGCAGTACTTC. Its protein product is CASSLIGAYEQYF.

V gene TRBV7-9 combines with J gene TRBJ2-1; tentatively, D is TRBD2 (6 bases). Germline V gene data show CDR1 as SEHNR and CDR2 as FQNEAQ (reference sequence). Deletions cut 5 bases from V and 7 bases from J, with 12 bases between. The CDR3 sequence is 13 residues long. CDR3 region: CASSPGGVNEQFF. The CDR3 coding sequence is TGTGCCAGCAGCCCCGGAGGGGTAAATGAGCAGTTCTTC.

V gene TRBV7-2 combines with J gene TRBJ2-7; TRBD1 matches at 8 bases. J lost 7 bases, V lost 1 base, and 6 bases had no gene match. Germline CDR1 SGHTA, CDR2 FQGNSA. The CDR3 extends over 14 amino acids. For the CDR3, the DNA is TGTGCCAGCAGCTTAGTTTCAGGGGGCCGTGAGCAGTACTTC. This sequence encodes CASSLVSGGREQYF.

Turning to this clone: Given a far larger clone just one base away, this is likely a sequencing read error. Distinct nucleotide sequences in the sample also encode this CDR3. The chain couples TRBV6-5 to TRBJ2-6, with D tentatively TRBD2 (6 bases). CDR1 is MNHEY and CDR2 is SVGAGI in the germline V gene. CDR3 length: 13 residues. CDR3 in amino acids: CATGSSGANVLTF. The CDR3, as DNA: TGTGCCACCGGGAGCTCTGGGGCCAACGTCCTGACCTTC.

This clone was picked up a small number of times. The chain combines TRBV30 with TRBJ1-4; 7 nucleotides line up with TRBD1. The V segment lost 0 bases and the J segment 8 bases; nucleotides outside the gene matches: 9. Germline CDR1 GTSNPN, CDR2 SVGIG (reference sequence). The length of the CDR3 is 15 residues. CDR3 protein: CAWSVSRTGVEKLFF. CDR3 DNA sequence: TGTGCCTGGAGTGTATCAAGAACAGGGGTCGAAAAACTGTTTTTT.

In DNA, the CDR3 is TGTGCCAGCTCCCGCGGGACAGGGGGAAATCAGCCCCAGCATTTT. Protein sequence: CASSRGTGGNQPQHF. This rearrangement joins TRBV18 to TRBJ1-5; 11 bases align to TRBD1. After removal of 6 bases from V and 4 bases from J, the junction contained 5 bases not matched to a gene. The germline V gene encodes CDR1 KGHSH and CDR2 LQKENI. This CDR3 contains 15 residues.

This clone was observed a handful of times. CDR3 DNA sequence: TGTGCCAGCAGTCTAGTTCACCAGGTGTACAATACCGGGGAGCTGTTTTTT. Its protein is CASSLVHQVYNTGELFF. The gene calls are TRBV7-8 and TRBJ2-2; D remains ambiguous. Per the germline V gene, CDR1 is SGHVS and CDR2 is FQNEAQ. The CDR3 contains 17 residues. Trimming left V 6 bases short and J 5 bases short, with 22 bases between.

This chain joins TRBV28 and TRBJ2-7; 13 nucleotides agree with TRBD2. The CDR3 is made up of 15 amino acids. The germline CDR1 and CDR2 sequences are MDHEN and SYDVKM. V gave up 6 bases and J gave up 3 bases; unmatched junction bases: 5. The CDR3 reads CASSQLAGGVYEQYF. CDR3 DNA sequence: TGTGCCAGCAGCCAACTAGCGGGAGGGGTCTACGAGCAGTACTTC. The variable domain in full, completed from reference TRBV28 and TRBJ2-7, reads DVKVTQSSRYLVKRTGEKVFLECVQDMDHENMFWYRQDPGLGLRLIYFSYDVKMKEKGDIPEGYSVSREKKERFSLILESASTNQTSMYLCASSQLAGGVYEQYFGPGTRLTVT.

CDR3 DNA: TGTGCCAGCAGTTTTGTTGTGGACACCGGAGAAGCTTTCTTT. Translated, it gives CASSFVVDTGEAFF. The chain combines TRBV28 with TRBJ1-1; a possible D gene is TRBD1 (5 bases). This CDR3 comprises 14 residues. V was clipped by 3 bases and J by 8 bases, with 16 bases between them. The germline CDR1 and CDR2 sequences are MDHEN and SYDVKM.

The chain carries TRBV5-5 and TRBJ2-7, with unresolved D. The ends were cut back, 1 base at V and 6 bases at J, with 14 bases in the middle. Germline loops: CDR1 SGHKS, CDR2 YYEKEE (reference sequence). The CDR3 loop spans 14 amino acids. The CDR3 sequence: CASSLTPQRGEQYF. The DNA of the CDR3 is TGTGCCAGCAGCTTGACCCCCCAGCGCGGCGAGCAGTACTTC.

This chain connects TRBV6-4 to TRBJ2-1; TRBD1 matches at 9 bases. The trim removed 0 bases at V and 5 bases at J, leaving 5 bases unmatched. The CDR3 has 16 amino acids. From germline, CDR1 is MRHNA and CDR2 SNTAGT. Here the CDR3 reads CASSDSAGTGHNEQFF. The CDR3 bases are TGTGCCAGCAGTGACTCCGCCGGGACAGGGCACAATGAGCAGTTCTTC.